The clone carrying this TCR beta chain was counted a single time. Per the germline V gene, CDR1 is SGHDN and CDR2 is FVKESK. This CDR3 region has 15 residues. Trimming left V 1 base short and J 6 bases short, with 10 bases between. In the study's own analysis: Reference gene primer amplification gave estimated nucleated cell counts. Assay used: immunoSEQ multiplex PCR; TCRdb lists only in-frame clones, some missing. V and J calls and clone size follow that table, whereas D and trimming were derived from the DNA. The profile shows some 200,000 clones, 86% of them singletons. This sample was included in a study of blood T cell repertoires in COVID-19. Study-level background: The study drew acute and convalescent COVID-19 samples from the United States, Italy and Spain. PBMCs, B-cell-depleted T cells, or T cells were the source of the cDNA or gDNA that made up the material.

The chain has TRBV14 and TRBJ1-6, with no clear D. The sequence was obtained from an elderly man with acute or convalescent COVID-19. Sequences were obtained from peripheral blood. The CDR3 reads CASSQAAGPNSPLHF. CDR3 DNA sequence: TGTGCCAGCAGCCAAGCCGCAGGCCCTAATTCACCCCTCCACTTT.